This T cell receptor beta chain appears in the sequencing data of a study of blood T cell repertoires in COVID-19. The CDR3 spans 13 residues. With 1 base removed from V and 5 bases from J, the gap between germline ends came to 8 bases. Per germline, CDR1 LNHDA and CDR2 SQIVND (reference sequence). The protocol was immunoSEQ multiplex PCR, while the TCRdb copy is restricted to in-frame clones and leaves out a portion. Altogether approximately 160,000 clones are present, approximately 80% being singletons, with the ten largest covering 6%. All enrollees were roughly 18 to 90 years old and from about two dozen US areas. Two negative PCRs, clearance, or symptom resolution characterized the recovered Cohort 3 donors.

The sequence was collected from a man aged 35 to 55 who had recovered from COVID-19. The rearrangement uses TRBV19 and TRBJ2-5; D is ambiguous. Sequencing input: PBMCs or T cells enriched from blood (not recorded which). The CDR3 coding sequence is TGTGCCAGTAGTATAGCAGGTTCGGAGACCCAGTACTTC. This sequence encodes CASSIAGSETQYF. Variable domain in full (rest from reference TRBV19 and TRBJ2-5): DGGITQSPKYLFRKEGQNVTLSCEQNLNHDAMYWYRQDPGQGLRLIYYSQIVNDFQKGDIAEGYSVSREKKESFPLTVTSAQKNPTAFYLCASSIAGSETQYFGPGTRLLVL.